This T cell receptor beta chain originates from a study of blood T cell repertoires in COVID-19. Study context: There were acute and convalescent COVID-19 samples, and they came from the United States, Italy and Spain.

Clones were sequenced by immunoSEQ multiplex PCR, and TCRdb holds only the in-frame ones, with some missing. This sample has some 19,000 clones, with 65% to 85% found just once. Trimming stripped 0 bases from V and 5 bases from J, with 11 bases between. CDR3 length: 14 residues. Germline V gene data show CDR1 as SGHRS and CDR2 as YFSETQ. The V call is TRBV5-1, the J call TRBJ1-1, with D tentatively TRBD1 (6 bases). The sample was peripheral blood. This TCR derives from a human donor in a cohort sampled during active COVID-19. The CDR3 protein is CASSLEIGTTEAFF. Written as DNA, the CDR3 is TGCGCCAGCAGCTTGGAAATCGGGACAACTGAAGCTTTCTTT.